This T cell receptor (beta chain) derives from a study of T cell responses to AZD1222 COVID-19 vaccine. The CDR3 sequence is 12 residues long. Per germline, CDR1 PRHDT and CDR2 FYEKMQ (reference sequence). The ends were cut back, 5 bases at V and 7 bases at J, with 8 bases in the middle. The data were produced by immunoSEQ multiplex PCR, yet TCRdb's version contains in-frame clones alone and is incomplete. The data show approximately 130,000 clones, with more than 85% seen just once and around 10% held by the top ten. The V and J genes are TRBV13 and TRBJ2-2, with D uncertain. Sequenced here: peripheral blood, sampled on day 0 of MenACWY control vaccination. This clonotype was sampled from an adult in good health. The CDR3 DNA sequence: TGTGCCAGCAGCCCCCGCATCGGGGAGCTGTTTTTT. This codes for CASSPRIGELFF.